Below are 2 T cell receptor beta chains sequenced from a single sample in a study of shared clonotypes between healthy human individuals. The table came from immunoSEQ multiplex PCR; TCRdb's copy has only in-frame clones and leaves some out. The profile shows 2 million to 2.5 million clones, approximately 95% of them singletons. What was sequenced was naive CD4+ T cells sorted from blood. Subset: CD45RA+ positively selected. The origin of the receptors is a man younger than 30 in good health.

This sequence joins TRBV14 and TRBJ2-5; D unresolved. Germline loops: CDR1 SGHDN, CDR2 FVKESK. V was cut by 1 base and J by 2 bases, with 11 bases left in between. This CDR3 comprises 15 residues. This CDR3 reads CASSQVSARQETQYF. Written as DNA, the CDR3 is TGTGCCAGCAGCCAAGTTTCGGCCAGGCAAGAGACCCAGTACTTC.

The chain employs TRBV2 and TRBJ2-7; TRBD1 or TRBD2 may be the D gene (5 bases each). Trimming took 7 bases from V and 0 from J, leaving 19 bases between them. The CDR3 covers 16 residues. Germline CDR1 is SNHLY and CDR2 is FYNNEI. The CDR3 spells CASIAGLPGGSYEQYF. The CDR3, as DNA: TGTGCCAGCATTGCAGGGTTACCTGGAGGCTCCTACGAGCAGTACTTC. Using reference TRBV2 and TRBJ2-7 for the parts outside the CDR3, the full variable domain is EPEVTQTPSHQVTQMGQEVILRCVPISNHLYFYWYRQILGQKVEFLVSFYNNEISEKSEIFDDQFSVERPDGSNFTLKIRSTKLEDSAMYFCASIAGLPGGSYEQYFGPGTRLTVT.